This record looks at one TCR beta chain sequence and its context. Libraries were prepared by immunoSEQ multiplex PCR; TCRdb keeps only in-frame clonotypes and omits some of them. The sample holds 380,000 or so clones, approximately 88% seen once. The sample belongs to a study of blood T cell repertoires in COVID-19. There are 14 residues in the CDR3. Between the trimmed V and J ends, which lost 4 bases and 3 bases, there was a span of 13 bases. Looked up from germline, CDR1 is SGHNT and CDR2 is YYREEE (reference sequence). V and J are TRBV5-4 and TRBJ1-2; tentatively, D is TRBD1 (6 bases). The sequence derives from a man aged 35 to 55 with acute or convalescent COVID-19. Sequenced input: peripheral blood. The CDR3 loop reads CASSQAGGHYGYTF. In DNA form, the CDR3 reads TGTGCCAGCAGCCAGGCGGGGGGCCACTATGGCTACACCTTC.